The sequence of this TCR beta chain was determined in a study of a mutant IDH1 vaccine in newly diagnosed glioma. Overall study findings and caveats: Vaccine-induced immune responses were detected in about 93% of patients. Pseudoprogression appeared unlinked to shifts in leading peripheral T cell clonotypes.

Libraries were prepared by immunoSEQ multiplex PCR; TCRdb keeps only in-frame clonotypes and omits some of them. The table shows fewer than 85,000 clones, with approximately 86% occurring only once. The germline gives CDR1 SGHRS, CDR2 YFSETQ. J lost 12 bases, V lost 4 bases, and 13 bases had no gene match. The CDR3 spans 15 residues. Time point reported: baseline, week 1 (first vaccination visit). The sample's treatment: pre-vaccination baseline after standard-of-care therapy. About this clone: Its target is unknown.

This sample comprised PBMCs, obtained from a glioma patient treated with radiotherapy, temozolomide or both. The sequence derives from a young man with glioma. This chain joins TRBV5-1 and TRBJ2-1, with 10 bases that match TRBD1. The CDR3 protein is CASSPRTGGPTGQFF. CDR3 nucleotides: TGCGCCAGCAGCCCCCGGACAGGGGGGCCCACGGGGCAGTTCTTC.